Given below is one TCR beta chain in context. This CDR3 contains 16 residues. Trimming at V came to 0 bases and at J to 12 bases, leaving 12 bases not matched to a gene. CDR1 is LGHDT and CDR2 is YNNKEL in the germline V gene (reference sequence). Produced via immunoSEQ multiplex PCR; TCRdb's table is partial and in-frame only. The sample includes a few hundred thousand clones, 90% of them seen just once. This sample was included in a study of blood T cell repertoires in COVID-19. The sequenced sample consisted of peripheral blood. The TCR originated in a woman aged 55 to 70 with COVID-19, enrolled during active disease. The chain uses TRBV3-1 (or the pseudogene TRBV3-2) and TRBJ2-1; 9 positions match TRBD2. The CDR3 DNA reads TGTGCCAGCAGCCAAGATACGGTAGCGGGGGTCTGGGGGCAGTTCTTC. Translation: CASSQDTVAGVWGQFF.